These 8 T cell receptor beta chains originate from one sample sequenced in a study of cytomegalovirus exposure and HLA in healthy donors listed by TCRdb under 2017. Libraries were made using the immunoSEQ multiplex PCR assay. For the multiplex PCR, a mixture combining 60 forward primers for TCR Vbeta segments and 13 reverse primers for TCR Jbeta segments was used. Drawn from immuneACCESS, this table holds only the in-frame rearrangements with V and J called that TCRdb kept. Clones are partly lost; checked studies trace under half to an unresolved V gene and leave the rest unexplained. The sample records roughly 150,000 clones, about 85% of which are singletons. The ten top clones hold around 2% of the sample. Sequenced input: PBMCs. The receptors originated from a woman in her late teens or twenties in good health and CMV-seronegative.

This chain connects TRBV4-1 to TRBJ2-2, with TRBD2 matching over 13 bases. V was pared by 0 bases and J by 7 bases, with 8 bases of the junction left unmatched. In germline, CDR1 is MGHRA, CDR2 YSYEKL. The CDR3 sequence is 18 residues long. The CDR3 sequence is CASSQEKLAGGRGGELFF. In DNA, the CDR3 is TGCGCCAGCAGCCAAGAGAAACTAGCGGGGGGGCGTGGCGGGGAGCTGTTTTTT.

The CDR3 DNA follows: TGTGCCATAGGTTCTAGCGGGGGCCCTCGACGACCCTACGAGCAGTACTTC. Encoded protein: CAIGSSGGPRRPYEQYF. The V call is TRBV10-3, the J call TRBJ2-7, with 10 bases fitting TRBD2. The germline V gene encodes CDR1 ENHRY and CDR2 SYGVKD. CDR3 length: 17 amino acids. J gave up 2 bases and V 9 bases, and 16 bases lay outside the gene matches.

This CDR3 is CASSFFGGENIQYF. In nucleotides, the CDR3 is TGTGCCAGCAGCTTTTTCGGGGGTGAAAACATTCAGTACTTC. V gene TRBV7-8 combines with J gene TRBJ2-4; TRBD2 might be the D (6 bases). From germline, CDR1 is SGHVS and CDR2 FQNEAQ. The CDR3 sequence is 14 residues long. The ends were cut back, 3 bases at V and 5 bases at J, with 11 bases in the middle.

V is TRBV28 and J is TRBJ1-2, with 7 bases lining up with TRBD1. Losses at the gene ends were 8 bases for V and 3 bases for J; bases not matched to a gene: 12. CDR1 and CDR2 (germline): MDHEN, SYDVKM. The CDR3 has 15 amino acids. The DNA of the CDR3 is TGTGCCAGCGGGGGGACCGGGACAGTTTACTATGGCTACACCTTC. It translates to CASGGTGTVYYGYTF.

The rearrangement joins TRBV5-1 to TRBJ2-7; 8 bases agree with TRBD2. The V and J ends lost 4 bases and 3 bases, in that order; junction bases with no gene match: 9. Germline CDR1 is SGHRS and CDR2 is YFSETQ. CDR3 size: 15 residues. The CDR3 DNA reads TGCGCCAGCAGCCGAACTAGCGGAGCAGTCTACGAGCAGTACTTC. Protein sequence: CASSRTSGAVYEQYF.

The sample holds one count of this clone. The rearrangement joins TRBV7-9 to TRBJ2-7, with 7 bases identical to TRBD1. V was clipped by 5 bases and J by 6 bases; unmatched bases: 10. The CDR3 runs to 14 residues. Germline V gene lookup returns CDR1 SEHNR and CDR2 FQNEAQ (reference sequence). The CDR3 DNA reads as TGTGCCAGCAGCCTAATTAGGACAGGCAGCGAGCAGTACTTC. This translates into CASSLIRTGSEQYF.

The chain couples TRBV13 to TRBJ2-3; D may be TRBD2 (6 bases). Germline V lookup: CDR1 PRHDT, CDR2 FYEKMQ (reference sequence). V lost 5 bases to trimming and J lost 2 bases, with 14 bases between them. The CDR3 has 15 amino acids. For the CDR3, the DNA is TGTGCCAGCAGCCTCCTGGGGGGAAACACAGATACGCAGTATTTT. Its translation is CASSLLGGNTDTQYF.

The chain combines TRBV27 with TRBJ1-5; D unresolved. The V end lost 6 bases, the J end lost 0 bases, and 15 bases lay between the germline ends. CDR1 and CDR2 from the germline V gene are MNHEY and SMNVEV (reference sequence). The CDR3 is 16 amino acids. In DNA form, the CDR3 reads TGTGCCAGCAGCTCTTTAGACTGGTATAGCAATCAGCCCCAGCATTTT. Translating gives CASSSLDWYSNQPQHF.